Sequencing of this T cell receptor (beta chain) was carried out in a study of response to subunit inactivated influenza vaccine (dated by TCRdb to 2017 to 2018). Broadly, across the study: The study used deep quantitative T cell receptor repertoire profiling to track responses to a trivalent subunit inactivated influenza vaccine.

Points the paper makes about the study in general: According to the authors, only a limited number of new T cells may be recruited by each seasonal influenza vaccination.

Library creation used RT-PCR. The reads were generated on an Illumina HiSeq 2500. TCRdb cleaned the public reads at Q25 with fastp, built clones with MiXCR and kept in-frame beta chains. CDR3 protein sequences are deduplicated, and each keeps its most common genes and DNA. This sample is represented by around 190,000 distinct CDR3 sequences; roughly 14% of them were singletons. The ten largest clones take up roughly 26% of the sample. A few counts support this clonotype. Its recognized antigen is unknown. No qualities accompany the bases; no much larger clone lies one base away. V is pruned by 5 bases and J by 6 bases, leaving 1 base of the junction without a gene match. The CDR3 contains 12 residues, cysteine and phenylalanine counted. Solely the CDR3 DNA is kept, with 36 bases framed from the first base.

The receptor chain draws on TRBV12-3 or TRBV12-4 and TRBJ2-3, and TRBD1 aligns with 8 junction nucleotides. The clonotype was recovered from a man in his fifties who received an inactivated influenza vaccine. Donor details come from another sample of the same person, matched by shared clones. The specimen was CD8+ T cells sorted from PBMCs, collected around 5 days after vaccination. This receptor has the CDR3 CASSQGADTQYF. The DNA is TGTGCCAGCAGTCAGGGGGCGGATACGCAGTATTTT.